This entry lists 27 T cell receptor beta chains sequenced from one sample in a study of response to subunit inactivated influenza vaccine. TCRdb re-called the RT-PCR reads through MiXCR, storing one row per CDR3 protein. Among approximately 310,000 distinct CDR3 sequences listed, 20% to 25% were seen once. The sequenced sample was PBMCs from blood, obtained approximately 22 months after vaccination. Source of these receptors: a man aged 50-75 years who received an inactivated influenza vaccine.

This clonotype was observed a few times. The V gene is TRBV2, the J gene TRBJ1-1; the D is unclear. The length of the CDR3 is 13 residues. Trimming cost V 4 bases and J 2 bases, with 8 bases left between them. Germline V gene lookup returns CDR1 SNHLY and CDR2 FYNNEI. CDR3 sequence: CASSGPINTEAFF. DNA for the CDR3: TGTGCCAGCAGTGGGCCGATCAACACTGAAGCTTTCTTT.

The table lists this clonotype with many counts. The rearrangement joins TRBV7-2 to TRBJ1-2; D may be TRBD1 (6 bases). V dropped 5 bases and J dropped 7 bases, with 20 bases sitting between them. Per germline, CDR1 SGHTA and CDR2 FQGNSA. The length of the CDR3 is 15 residues. The CDR3, as DNA: TGTGCCAGCAGCCCTCAACAGGGAGGGATCCGTGGCTACACCTTC. Amino acids: CASSPQQGGIRGYTF.

This clonotype was observed a handful of times. The J gene is TRBJ1-5, the V gene TRBV7-2; D remains unclear. CDR1 is SGHTA, CDR2 FQGNSA, per germline. Deletions cut 1 base from V and 2 bases from J, with 12 bases between. The CDR3 is made up of 16 amino acids. CDR3 protein: CASSLEAAQGNQPQHF. The CDR3 DNA follows: TGTGCCAGCAGCTTAGAGGCCGCGCAGGGCAATCAGCCCCAGCATTTT.

The CDR3 spells CASSARDTNQPQHF. CDR3 sequence (DNA): TGTGCCAGCAGCGCCCGGGACACGAATCAGCCCCAGCATTTT. The rearrangement links TRBV7-2 to TRBJ1-5, with D perhaps TRBD1 (6 bases). Germline V gene lookup returns CDR1 SGHTA and CDR2 FQGNSA. Between the trimmed V and J ends, which lost 5 bases and 4 bases, there was a span of 12 bases. The CDR3 loop spans 14 amino acids.

This clonotype has a handful of counts. The chain joins TRBV19 to TRBJ1-3; weak D call: TRBD1 (6 bases). The germline V and J ends were trimmed by 5 bases and 0 bases, with 11 bases remaining between them. The CDR3 totals 15 residues. The germline CDR1 and CDR2 sequences are LNHDA and SQIVND (reference sequence). This CDR3 reads CASSFGQNSGNTIYF. CDR3 nucleotide sequence: TGTGCCAGTAGTTTCGGACAGAACTCTGGAAACACCATATATTTT.

This chain uses TRBV19 with TRBJ1-5, with a weak D call TRBD1 (6 bases). From germline, CDR1 is LNHDA and CDR2 SQIVND (reference sequence). Trimming shortened V by 9 bases and J by 2 bases, and 11 bases separated the two germline ends. The CDR3 consists of 13 residues. CDR3 nucleotides: TGTGCCAGCTTAGGGGGGGGCAATCAGCCCCAGCATTTT. It is translated as CASLGGGNQPQHF.

The V and J genes are TRBV7-6 and TRBJ1-5; no clear D. CDR1 and CDR2 from the germline V gene are SGHVS and FNYEAQ. This CDR3 is built from 15 residues. V was shortened by 1 base and J by 8 bases, with 15 bases between the two germline ends. The CDR3 spells CASSLGSQAGEPQHF. The CDR3 DNA follows: TGTGCCAGCAGCTTAGGGTCCCAGGCTGGGGAGCCCCAGCATTTT.

The rearrangement links TRBV15 to TRBJ1-5; possible D gene TRBD1, 5 bases. Germline V CDR1 and CDR2: LNHNV, YYDKDF (reference sequence). V lost 5 bases and J lost 0, with 11 bases in between. The CDR3 contains 15 residues. The CDR3 coding sequence is TGTGCCACCAGCCTCGGACAATATAGCAATCAGCCCCAGCATTTT. This translates into CATSLGQYSNQPQHF.

The chain combines TRBV6-2 or TRBV6-3 with TRBJ2-5; tentatively, D is TRBD2 (6 bases). Trimming shortened V by 1 base and J by 5 bases, and 11 bases separated the two germline ends. The CDR3 is 14 amino acids. Germline V gene sequence: CDR1 MNHEY, CDR2 SVGEGT. DNA for the CDR3: TGTGCCAGCAGTTACTACGGCGCGGGGGAGACCCAGTACTTC. Protein product: CASSYYGAGETQYF.

In its sample, this clonotype was seen many times. This rearrangement joins TRBV19 to TRBJ1-5, with TRBD1 as a possible D gene (6 bases). With 2 bases removed from V and 0 bases from J, the gap between germline ends came to 14 bases. Per germline, CDR1 LNHDA and CDR2 SQIVND (reference sequence). The CDR3 is made up of 17 amino acids. The CDR3 nucleotides read TGTGCCAGTAGTATACCTGACAGGTTCCCTAGCAATCAGCCCCAGCATTTT. Translation: CASSIPDRFPSNQPQHF.

This chain uses TRBV18 with TRBJ2-1; perhaps TRBD2 as D (5 bases). Germline CDR1 and CDR2: KGHSH and LQKENI. Trimming took 6 bases from V and 0 from J, leaving 12 bases between them. The CDR3 extends over 15 amino acids. CDR3 bases: TGTGCCAGCTCCTACACTACTAGCTCCTACAATGAGCAGTTCTTC. Its protein product is CASSYTTSSYNEQFF.

This clonotype was seen a few times. This sequence joins TRBV28 and TRBJ1-2; D gene unclear. This CDR3 has 12 residues. Germline V lookup: CDR1 MDHEN, CDR2 SYDVKM. The V end was cut by 6 bases, the J end by 3 bases, with 8 bases between. CDR3 in amino acids: CASRLGDYGYTF. In nucleotides, the CDR3 is TGTGCCAGCAGGTTGGGAGACTATGGCTACACCTTC.

Ten or more counts support this clonotype. Written as DNA, the CDR3 is TGTGCCAGCAGTTTGGGTAGCGGGAGCTCCTACAATGAGCAGTTCTTC. Encoded protein: CASSLGSGSSYNEQFF. The rearrangement links TRBV12-3 or TRBV12-4 to TRBJ2-1; the match to TRBD2 covers 9 bases. J was trimmed by 0 bases and V by 3 bases; bases with no gene match: 3. The CDR3 consists of 16 residues.

The genes are TRBV4-2 and TRBJ1-1; no firm D call. The CDR3 has 12 amino acids. Germline V CDR1 and CDR2: LGHNA, YNFKEQ. V was shortened by 4 bases and J by 6 bases, with 9 bases between the two germline ends. For the CDR3, the DNA is TGTGCCAGCAGCCCCCTCGGTGCTGAAGCTTTCTTT. Protein: CASSPLGAEAFF.

The chain has TRBV20-1 and TRBJ2-1; 16 bases line up with TRBD2. The CDR3 is 16 amino acids. Germline values: CDR1 DFQATT, CDR2 SNEGSKA (reference sequence). J gave up 6 bases and V 4 bases, and 6 bases lay outside the gene matches. CDR3 nucleotide sequence: TGCAGTGCTACCGGGACTAGCGGGAGGGCTGCCAATGAGCAGTTCTTC. This sequence encodes CSATGTSGRAANEQFF.

This clonotype has a handful of counts. The chain uses TRBV7-9 and TRBJ2-2, with D possibly matching TRBD2 (5 bases). Per the germline V gene, CDR1 is SEHNR and CDR2 is FQNEAQ (reference sequence). Trimming cost V 5 bases and J 4 bases, with 20 bases left between them. This CDR3 spans 17 amino acids. CDR3 sequence: CASSQTPARESTGELFF. CDR3 bases: TGTGCCAGCAGCCAAACGCCAGCACGGGAATCCACCGGGGAGCTGTTTTTT.

This chain joins TRBV15 and TRBJ2-7; 10 nucleotides match TRBD1. V dropped 2 bases and J dropped 3; count of bases not matched to a gene: 4. The CDR3 runs 15 residues. Germline lookup yields CDR1 LNHNV and CDR2 YYDKDF (reference sequence). The CDR3 DNA is TGTGCCACCAGCAGATCGGACAGGGGGATCTACGAGCAGTACTTC. This encodes CATSRSDRGIYEQYF.

Ten or more counts support this clonotype. Here the CDR3 reads CASSVTGVVGNQPQHF. CDR3 coding DNA: TGTGCCAGCAGTGTAACAGGGGTTGTGGGCAATCAGCCCCAGCATTTT. The genes are TRBV6-1 and TRBJ1-5; 7 bases fit TRBD1. The CDR3 is 16 amino acids. V was clipped by 4 bases and J by 2 bases; unmatched bases: 8. CDR1 and CDR2 (germline): MNHNS, SASEGT.

The chain has TRBV7-2 and TRBJ1-1; the D gene is possibly TRBD1 (6 bases). V was trimmed by 6 bases and J by 7 bases, leaving 9 bases between them. CDR3 length: 11 amino acids. Per germline, CDR1 SGHTA and CDR2 FQGNSA. The CDR3 nucleotides read TGTGCCAGCAGTACAGGGATTGAAGCTTTCTTT. This codes for CASSTGIEAFF.

Only a few counts were recorded for this clonotype. This rearrangement joins TRBV12-3 or TRBV12-4 to TRBJ1-1, with D possibly TRBD1 on 5 matching bases. There are 16 residues in the CDR3. The V gene lost 5 bases and the J gene lost 1 base, with 17 bases spanning the gap. DNA of the CDR3: TGTGCCAGCAGTCCACGTTTGTGGCAGGGGAACACTGAAGCTTTCTTT. The encoded protein is CASSPRLWQGNTEAFF.

The chain employs TRBV20-1 and TRBJ1-2, with 7 bases aligning to TRBD1. V was clipped by 6 bases and J by 4 bases; unmatched bases: 11. The CDR3 totals 14 residues. Germline V gene lookup returns CDR1 DFQATT and CDR2 SNEGSKA (reference sequence). The CDR3 spells CSAEIPGQPYGYTF. The CDR3 nucleotides read TGCAGTGCGGAAATACCGGGACAGCCCTATGGCTACACCTTC.

This clonotype was counted ten times or more. The rearrangement links TRBV6-4 to TRBJ1-5; D not certain. Germline CDR1 and CDR2: MRHNA and SNTAGT. Trimming took off 6 bases at V and 16 bases at J, with 16 bases between the two ends. This CDR3 comprises 11 residues. This CDR3 is CASRVGGRRHF. The CDR3 bases are TGTGCCAGCAGGGTCGGAGGCCGTCGCCATTTT.

The rearrangement links TRBV4-2 to TRBJ2-1; the D gene is possibly TRBD2 (7 bases). CDR1 LGHNA and CDR2 YNFKEQ come from the germline V gene. CDR3 size: 13 residues. Between the trimmed V and J ends, which lost 5 bases and 9 bases, there was a span of 14 bases. CDR3 protein: CASSNLRGAEQFF. CDR3 DNA sequence: TGTGCCAGCAGCAACTTACGGGGGGCTGAGCAGTTCTTC.

This clonotype was counted at least ten times. The J gene is TRBJ2-1, the V gene TRBV4-1; 8 nucleotides align to TRBD2. The trim removed 3 bases at V and 9 bases at J, leaving 7 bases unmatched. This CDR3 comprises 14 residues. Looked up from germline, CDR1 is MGHRA and CDR2 is YSYEKL. CDR3 region: CASSQPRRGVEQFF. The CDR3 DNA follows: TGCGCCAGCAGCCAGCCCCGGCGGGGGGTTGAGCAGTTCTTC.

The chain recombines TRBV20-1 with TRBJ1-4; possibly TRBD1 for D (6 bases). The CDR3 extends over 17 amino acids. Trimming stripped 1 base from V and 2 bases from J, with 17 bases between. The germline CDR1 and CDR2 sequences are DFQATT and SNEGSKA (reference sequence). CDR3 protein: CSARGASRGQTNEKLFF. As DNA, the CDR3 is TGCAGTGCTAGAGGGGCTTCGCGGGGGCAGACTAATGAAAAACTGTTTTTT.

This clonotype was detected many times. V usage is TRBV14 and J usage is TRBJ2-5; 9 nucleotides match TRBD1. Germline loops: CDR1 SGHDN, CDR2 FVKESK. The CDR3 consists of 16 residues. After removal of 4 bases from V and 0 bases from J, the junction contained 6 bases not matched to a gene. The CDR3 sequence is CASSLQGAKYQETQYF. The CDR3 nucleotides read TGTGCCAGCAGCCTACAGGGGGCAAAGTACCAAGAGACCCAGTACTTC.

This clonotype was detected ten times or more. This chain joins TRBV20-1 and TRBJ2-1, with 12 bases fitting TRBD2. Germline CDR1 DFQATT, CDR2 SNEGSKA (reference sequence). The V and J ends lost 0 bases and 9 bases, in that order; junction bases with no gene match: 18. The CDR3 is 19 residues long. CDR3 amino acids: CSARDGSTRLAGVASEQFF. CDR3 in DNA: TGCAGTGCTAGAGACGGTTCCACTCGACTAGCGGGAGTGGCTAGTGAGCAGTTCTTC.